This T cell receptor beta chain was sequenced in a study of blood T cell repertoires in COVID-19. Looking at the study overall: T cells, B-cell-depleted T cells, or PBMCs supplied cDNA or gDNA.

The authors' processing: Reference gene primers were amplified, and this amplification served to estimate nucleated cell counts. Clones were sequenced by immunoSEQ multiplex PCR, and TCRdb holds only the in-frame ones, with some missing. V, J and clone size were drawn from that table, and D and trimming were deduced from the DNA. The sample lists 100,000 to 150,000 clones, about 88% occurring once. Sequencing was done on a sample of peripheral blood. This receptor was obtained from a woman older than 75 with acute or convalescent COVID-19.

The CDR3 DNA is TGTGCCAGCAGTGAACGGAAGGGGGCCGAATCACCCCTCCACTTT. Its translation is CASSERKGAESPLHF. V usage is TRBV6-1 and J usage is TRBJ1-6; 7 bases fit TRBD1. J gave up 10 bases and V 2 bases, and 8 bases lay outside the gene matches. This CDR3 has 15 residues. Germline V gene lookup returns CDR1 MNHNS and CDR2 SASEGT.